This T cell receptor (beta chain) derives from a study of T cells in localized non-small cell lung cancer (dated by TCRdb to 2019 to 2021). For the wider study: T cell repertoires of fewer than 250 early-stage NSCLC patients were analyzed, with tumors being compared against uninvolved tumor-adjacent lungs. The cohort consisted of roughly 240 treatment-naive NSCLC patients whose localized lung tumors had been resected. The mean age of the NSCLC patients was about 64 years, with about 120 men and 100 to 110 women.

At diagnosis, tumor, uninvolved tumor-adjacent lung and peripheral blood were collected and then preserved as a mix of FFPE and fresh-frozen material. For TCR repertoire profiling, blood samples were analyzed as peripheral blood mononuclear cells. The immunoSEQ Assay was used to sequence TCR beta CDR3 regions from DNA. The original methods were these. T cell density was computed as TCR beta template counts normalized to usable DNA estimated by amplifying housekeeping genes. The preseqR package was used to estimate richness by extrapolating to 400,000 templates for PBMC samples and to 120,000 templates for tissue samples. Clonality was defined by subtracting Pielou's evenness from one. Tissue-enriched TCRs were identified through differential abundance testing performed on productive amino-acid clonotypes, with a minimum total count of 5 and an alpha of 0.1. The Jaccard Index and the Morisita Overlap Index were used to measure repertoire overlap between compartments. GLIPH grouped TCR beta CDR3s together with public tetramer-defined viral CDR3s, and a viral motif had to include at least three viral sequences and show V-gene enrichment. TCRdb re-hosts the immuneACCESS table, in-frame sequences only. Its copies lack some clones; in the studies checked, an unresolved V gene accounts for under half of them, and the cause for the rest is not known. For V, J and clone size, that table is used; D and trimming come from the DNA. The sample profile shows over 30,000 clones; over 75% of them were found once. The top ten clonotypes cover less than 3.5% of the sample.

Points on this clone: Its antigen has not been determined. No base quality information exists; no much larger clone differs at one position. The same CDR3 is also encoded by other DNA sequences in this sample.

From the cysteine up to the phenylalanine, the CDR3 has a length of 13 residues. Only the CDR3 region is kept as DNA, spanning 39 bases read in frame from base 1. CDR1 and CDR2 (MNHNY, SVGAGI) derive from the germline V gene (reference sequence). The trim is 6 bases for V and 1 base for J, with a gap of 9 bases between the germline ends. The full study reports these points: Because the study design was exploratory, TCR variables were selected using unadjusted p-values without false-discovery rate correction. Because multi-region tumor sequencing was not performed, intratumor heterogeneity could not be ruled out. Uninvolved tumor-adjacent lung showed the highest T cell clonality, higher than tumor, which suggests more focused antigenic responses in the uninvolved tumor-adjacent lung. Longer overall survival was associated with higher T cell density in blood, whereas shorter survival was associated with higher clonality in adjacent lung. A median of roughly 60 of the top 100 tumor clones were detected in paired uninvolved adjacent lung, and around 27 of these tumor clones were also found among the top 100 clones of the paired uninvolved adjacent lung.

The sequencing here drew on peripheral blood, taken before any cancer treatment. This TCR came from a woman between 35 and 75 years old with stage I lung adenocarcinoma. The V gene is TRBV6-6 and the J gene is TRBJ1-1, and perhaps TRBD1 as D gene, on 5 matching bases. The DNA sequence follows: TGTGCCAGCAGCCTGACAGAGAACACTGAAGCTTTCTTT. This translates into CASSLTENTEAFF.